Below, 13 T cell receptor beta chains from the same sample are listed, as sequenced in a study of low-dose radiotherapy and immunotherapy resistance in tumors. Specified time point: before trial treatment. Covering alpha and beta chains, TRAV- and TRBV-specific primers were used for the first-strand cDNA. TCRs were put through about 20 PCR cycles of amplification with Phusion. A constant-region primer and the V-primer adapter served as the primer pair. TCRdb re-called the reads with MiXCR, one entry per CDR3 protein. Here the sample spans fewer than 95,000 distinct CDR3 sequences, 9.4% being singletons. The sequences come from PBMCs, collected before treatment. These receptors were obtained from a male donor with prostate cancer.

The gene calls are TRBV7-9 and TRBJ2-7; D is perhaps TRBD2 (5 bases). Trimming shortened V by 4 bases and J by 3 bases, and 10 bases separated the two germline ends. Germline lookup yields CDR1 SEHNR and CDR2 FQNEAQ (reference sequence). This CDR3 spans 13 amino acids. The CDR3 is CASSSDLYYEQYF. The CDR3 DNA is TGTGCCAGCAGCTCGGACTTGTACTACGAGCAGTACTTC.

In regard to this clonotype: A far larger clone is one nucleotide away, so this likely arose from a read error. CDR3 sequence reads: CASATGTSGSTDEQYF. CDR3 DNA sequence: TGTGCCAGCGCCACCGGGACTAGCGGGAGTACCGATGAGCAGTACTTC. V gene TRBV5-3 combines with J gene TRBJ2-5; 14 bases are a match to TRBD2. TRBV5-3 is identified as an open reading frame with a role that is uncertain. The CDR3 contains 16 residues. V was clipped by 8 bases and J by 11 bases; unmatched bases: 17.

This clonotype was observed many times. This chain links TRBV28 with TRBJ2-1; D is uncertain. The V end was cut by 8 bases, the J end by 10 bases, with 21 bases between. The germline V gene has CDR1 MDHEN and CDR2 SYDVKM. The CDR3 has 14 amino acids. The CDR3 DNA follows: TGTGCCAGCCGGACCCTAATGCCATATACGGAGCAGTTCTTC. The encoded protein is CASRTLMPYTEQFF.

V is TRBV27 and J is TRBJ2-7; TRBD1 matches 8 bases. There are 15 residues in the CDR3. V trimming: 9 bases; J trimming: 4 bases; junction bases outside the gene matches: 14. Germline lookup yields CDR1 MNHEY and CDR2 SMNVEV (reference sequence). The CDR3 DNA reads as TGTGCCAGTAGCCGGGTGGGACAGGCTCCTTACGAGCAGTACTTC. This encodes CASSRVGQAPYEQYF.

This clonotype was detected many times. V usage is TRBV5-1 and J usage is TRBJ2-1; perhaps TRBD2 as D (7 bases). The CDR3 length is 15 residues. The ends were cut back, 4 bases at V and 3 bases at J, with 14 bases in the middle. In germline, CDR1 is SGHRS, CDR2 YFSETQ. Here the CDR3 DNA reads TGCGCCAGCAGCGTAGGGGGGGAAAACTACAATGAGCAGTTCTTC. This gives the protein CASSVGGENYNEQFF.

This clonotype occurred many times. V gene TRBV7-8 combines with J gene TRBJ2-1; 10 bases agree with TRBD1. V lost 6 bases and J lost 4; bases outside the gene matches: 9. The CDR3 length is 16 residues. Per germline, CDR1 SGHVS and CDR2 FQNEAQ. DNA of the CDR3: TGTGCCAGCAGATCACACCGGGACAGGGGTTACAATGAGCAGTTCTTC. It yields the protein CASRSHRDRGYNEQFF. Full variable domain (rest looked up from reference TRBV7-8 and TRBJ2-1): GAGVSQSPRYKVAKRGQDVALRCDPISGHVSLFWYQQALGQGPEFLTYFQNEAQLDKSGLPSDRFFAERPEGSVSTLKIQRTQQEDSAVYLCASRSHRDRGYNEQFFGPGTRLTVL.

The V and J genes are TRBV28 and TRBJ2-1; 10 nucleotides match TRBD1. V shed 7 bases, J shed 5 bases, and the junction held 17 bases outside the gene matches. From germline, CDR1 is MDHEN and CDR2 SYDVKM. CDR3 length equals 18 residues. CDR3 DNA sequence: TGTGCCAGCAACACGGGGGCCCCGGGACAGGGGCGTAACAATGAGCAGTTCTTC. It codes for CASNTGAPGQGRNNEQFF.

The chain recombines TRBV28 with TRBJ1-5; tentatively, D is TRBD1 (6 bases). This CDR3 is built from 14 residues. Germline CDR1 and CDR2: MDHEN and SYDVKM. Trimming left V 5 bases short and J 7 bases short, with 15 bases between. For the CDR3, the DNA is TGTGCCAGCAGTCCGAACAGGGTTAACCAGCCCCAGCATTTT. Protein: CASSPNRVNQPQHF.

At least ten counts were recorded for this clonotype. The CDR3 DNA reads as TGCAGCGTTGTAGGGACTAGCGGTGGGACAGATACGCAGTATTTT. This gives the protein CSVVGTSGGTDTQYF. J is TRBJ2-3 and V is TRBV29-1; 11 nucleotides align to TRBD2. This CDR3 contains 15 residues. Trimming cost V 4 bases and J 3 bases; bases outside gene matches: 6. CDR1 and CDR2 (germline): SQVTM, ANQGSEA.

This clonotype was seen many times. This chain uses TRBV4-1 with TRBJ2-3; the match to TRBD2 covers 11 bases. Germline CDR1 and CDR2: MGHRA and YSYEKL. The CDR3 covers 16 residues. After removal of 1 base from V and 6 bases from J, the junction contained 6 bases not matched to a gene. DNA for the CDR3: TGCGCCAGCAGCCAAGGGACTAGCGGGTCTCGGGATACGCAGTATTTT. This translates into CASSQGTSGSRDTQYF.

This clonotype was recorded once. V is TRBV20-1 and J is TRBJ1-5, with 9 bases identical to TRBD1. The CDR3 covers 16 residues. Germline lookup yields CDR1 DFQATT and CDR2 SNEGSKA (reference sequence). The junction had 11 bases not matched to a gene; V was cut back by 1 base and J by 7 bases. CDR3 protein: CSARGDRGIARQPQHF. The DNA of the CDR3 is TGCAGTGCTAGAGGTGACAGGGGGATAGCTCGCCAGCCCCAGCATTTT.

This clonotype was observed at least ten times. This chain uses TRBV29-1 with TRBJ1-1; possible D gene TRBD1, 5 bases. CDR1 SQVTM and CDR2 ANQGSEA come from the germline V gene. The CDR3 covers 12 residues. V was shortened by 4 bases and J by 5 bases, with 11 bases between the two germline ends. CDR3 residues: CSVAQGGTEAFF. CDR3 DNA sequence: TGCAGCGTTGCCCAGGGAGGGACTGAAGCTTTCTTT.

In its sample, this clonotype was seen many times. The chain couples TRBV29-1 to TRBJ1-5, with 8 bases that match TRBD1. The V gene end was trimmed by 6 bases and the J gene end by 4 bases; junction bases not matched to a gene: 2. The CDR3 has 12 residues. The V gene's germline CDR1 is SQVTM and CDR2 ANQGSEA. The DNA for the CDR3 is TGCAGCGTAGGACAGGGAAATCAGCCCCAGCATTTT. Encoded protein: CSVGQGNQPQHF.